The 11 T cell receptor beta chains below come from one sample, sequenced in a study of Ad26.COV2.S vaccination and SARS-CoV-2 variants. Sequenced by immunoSEQ multiplex PCR; TCRdb stores in-frame clones only, minus some. The sample consists of 350,000 to 450,000 clones, 90% to 95% of them appearing once. Sequenced material: peripheral blood, taken after recovery from COVID-19. All receptors derive from a human donor who had recovered from COVID-19.

The V and J genes are TRBV7-8 and TRBJ2-7; tentative D call: TRBD1 (6 bases). The CDR3 has 12 residues. V was cut by 1 base and J by 7 bases, with 8 bases left in between. Per the germline V gene, CDR1 is SGHVS and CDR2 is FQNEAQ. CDR3 nucleotide sequence: TGTGCCAGCAGCTTAGAGGGGGTTGAGCAGTACTTC. Translating gives CASSLEGVEQYF. The full variable domain, in which reference TRBV7-8 and TRBJ2-7 provide the parts outside the CDR3, is GAGVSQSPRYKVAKRGQDVALRCDPISGHVSLFWYQQALGQGPEFLTYFQNEAQLDKSGLPSDRFFAERPEGSVSTLKIQRTQQEDSAVYLCASSLEGVEQYFGPGTRLTVT.

The chain carries TRBV27 and TRBJ1-5; D perhaps matches TRBD1 (5 bases). V lost 5 bases and J 5 bases, leaving 19 bases between the germline ends. Germline loops: CDR1 MNHEY, CDR2 SMNVEV (reference sequence). The CDR3 has 16 amino acids. CDR3 in DNA: TGTGCCAGCAGTCCTCTAGGGGCGGTCTGGCATCAGCCCCAGCATTTT. Protein product: CASSPLGAVWHQPQHF.

The chain is built from TRBV18 and TRBJ2-5, with D uncertain. Deletions cut 2 bases from V and 3 bases from J, with 4 bases between. This CDR3 has 12 residues. Germline CDR1 reads KGHSH; CDR2 reads LQKENI. In DNA form, the CDR3 reads TGTGCCAGCTCACCAATCGAAGAGACCCAGTACTTC. Translation gives CASSPIEETQYF. Complete variable domain (other parts from reference TRBV18 and TRBJ2-5): NAGVMQNPRHLVRRRGQEARLRCSPMKGHSHVYWYRQLPEEGLKFMVYLQKENIIDESGMPKERFSAEFPKEGPSILRIQQVVRGDSAAYFCASSPIEETQYFGPGTRLLVL.

This chain uses TRBV5-6 with TRBJ1-2, with 7 bases matching TRBD1. The CDR3 covers 16 residues. Germline V gene lookup returns CDR1 SGHDT and CDR2 YYEEEE. V was clipped by 4 bases and J by 7 bases; unmatched bases: 16. CDR3 sequence: CASSQQGSLPGSGYTF. In nucleotides, the CDR3 is TGTGCCAGCAGCCAACAGGGGTCCCTACCGGGGAGTGGCTACACCTTC. The full variable domain, rest sourced from reference TRBV5-6 and TRBJ1-2, is DAGVTQSPTHLIKTRGQQVTLRCSPKSGHDTVSWYQQALGQGPQFIFQYYEEEERQRGNFPDRFSGHQFPNYSSELNVNALLLGDSALYLCASSQQGSLPGSGYTFGSGTRLTVV.

V gene TRBV5-1 combines with J gene TRBJ2-5; D unclear. This CDR3 region has 14 residues. V lost 7 bases to trimming and J lost 1 base, with 14 bases between them. The germline V gene encodes CDR1 SGHRS and CDR2 YFSETQ. The CDR3 coding sequence is TGCGCCAGCGCTGCCGACCGAATCCAAGAGACCCAGTACTTC. This translates into CASAADRIQETQYF.

The V gene is TRBV4-1, the J gene TRBJ2-3; D might be TRBD2 (7 bases). Trimming took 0 bases from V and 5 from J, leaving 15 bases between them. The CDR3 spans 16 residues. The V gene's germline CDR1 is MGHRA and CDR2 YSYEKL. The DNA for the CDR3 is TGCGCCAGCAGCCAAGAGGGAGGGGGGGGCTTAGATACGCAGTATTTT. Translating gives CASSQEGGGGLDTQYF.

The chain recombines TRBV19 with TRBJ1-2; 11 bases fit TRBD1. The CDR3 runs 15 residues. Germline V gives CDR1 LNHDA, CDR2 SQIVND (reference sequence). The trim removed 5 bases at V and 4 bases at J, leaving 6 bases unmatched. The CDR3 nucleotides are TGTGCCAGTAGTTTCGGACAGGGGGCTTTCTATGGCTACACCTTC. Its translation is CASSFGQGAFYGYTF.

This chain connects TRBV5-4 to TRBJ1-4; 10 bases agree with TRBD1. The V gene end was trimmed by 3 bases and the J gene end by 6 bases; junction bases not matched to a gene: 5. Germline V gene lookup returns CDR1 SGHNT and CDR2 YYREEE (reference sequence). This CDR3 has 15 amino acids. Here the CDR3 reads CASSSWTGGHEKLFF. Here the CDR3 DNA reads TGTGCCAGCAGCTCCTGGACAGGGGGGCATGAAAAACTGTTTTTT. The full variable domain, in which reference TRBV5-4 and TRBJ1-4 provide the parts outside the CDR3, is ETGVTQSPTHLIKTRGQQVTLRCSSQSGHNTVSWYQQALGQGPQFIFQYYREEENGRGNFPPRFSGLQFPNYSSELNVNALELDDSALYLCASSSWTGGHEKLFFGSGTQLSVL.

The J gene is TRBJ2-1, the V gene TRBV7-9; no firm D call. Per germline, CDR1 SEHNR and CDR2 FQNEAQ (reference sequence). Between the trimmed V and J ends, which lost 1 base and 9 bases, there was a span of 10 bases. The CDR3 spans 13 residues. The CDR3 loop reads CASSLGPGSEQFF. The CDR3 region has the DNA TGTGCCAGCAGCTTAGGTCCCGGCAGTGAGCAGTTCTTC.

V usage is TRBV27 and J usage is TRBJ1-5, with 10 bases fitting TRBD1. The CDR3 runs 16 residues. Germline loops: CDR1 MNHEY, CDR2 SMNVEV (reference sequence). Trimming cost V 4 bases and J 2 bases; bases outside gene matches: 5. The CDR3 DNA sequence: TGTGCCAGCAGTTCCGGGACAGGGGTTGGCAATCAGCCCCAGCATTTT. This sequence encodes CASSSGTGVGNQPQHF.

V and J are TRBV5-1 and TRBJ1-1; D remains ambiguous. V was shortened by 0 bases and J by 8 bases, with 11 bases between the two germline ends. Germline V CDR1 and CDR2: SGHRS, YFSETQ. This CDR3 has 13 amino acids. The CDR3 bases are TGCGCCAGCAGCTTGGAGGGCCCAGGCGAAGCTTTCTTT. Translation: CASSLEGPGEAFF.